Following are 25 T cell receptor beta chains from one sample sequenced in a study of T cell clonotyping in hematopoietic cell transplantation. Sequencing used immunoSEQ multiplex PCR; TCRdb keeps in-frame clones, though not all of them. The sample holds over 10,000 clones, about half seen once. Material: peripheral blood mononuclear cells. The receptor source for this set is a man aged 50 to 59 in good health. Some clones in this sample may be carry-over from other donors' samples.

J is TRBJ1-2 and V is TRBV11-3; D perhaps matches TRBD1 (5 bases). This CDR3 has 16 residues. Germline values: CDR1 SGHNT, CDR2 YENEEA. Between the trimmed V and J ends, which lost 1 base and 1 base, there was a span of 13 bases. This CDR3 is CASSLGGTSDNYGYTF. CDR3 coding DNA: TGTGCCAGCAGCTTAGGGGGGACGTCTGATAACTATGGCTACACCTTC.

This clone has a handful of counts. This chain links TRBV1 with TRBJ2-6; the tabulated D call, TRBD2, remains unverified against the DNA. TRBV1 is a documented pseudogene. CDR3 size: 17 residues. This chain's CDR3 is CTSSRRSLQSRANVLTF. CDR3 nucleotides: TGCACCAGCAGCCGGCGGAGTTTGCAAAGTCGGGCCAACGTCCTGACTTTC.

This chain joins TRBV9 and TRBJ1-5, with a tentative D call TRBD1 (6 bases). The CDR3 is 14 residues long. V lost 3 bases and J lost 6, with 13 bases in between. Germline CDR1 SGDLS, CDR2 YYNGEE. DNA for the CDR3: TGTGCCAGCAGCGGGCGGGGGCAGGGTCAGCCCCAGCATTTT. This codes for CASSGRGQGQPQHF.

This clone has more than one count but fewer than ten. The rearrangement joins TRBV30 to TRBJ2-1; 9 bases fit TRBD2. The CDR3 is made up of 13 amino acids. V was clipped by 5 bases and J by 2 bases; unmatched bases: 1. In germline, CDR1 is GTSNPN, CDR2 SVGIG (reference sequence). CDR3 region: CAWGLATYNEQFF. The CDR3 nucleotides are TGTGCCTGGGGACTAGCGACCTACAATGAGCAGTTCTTC.

The V call is TRBV29-1, the J call TRBJ2-7; no reliable D call. Trimming removed 7 bases from V and 0 bases from J, with 13 bases in between. The CDR3 totals 13 residues. Germline lookup yields CDR1 SQVTM and CDR2 ANQGSEA. This chain's CDR3 is CSAYTASSYEQYF. The CDR3 DNA reads as TGCAGCGCATACACAGCGAGCTCCTACGAGCAGTACTTC.

The chain has TRBV11-2 and TRBJ1-2; maybe TRBD1 (5 bases). Per germline, CDR1 SGHAT and CDR2 FQNNGV. The CDR3 sequence is 15 residues long. Trimming took off 6 bases at V and 0 bases at J, with 14 bases between the two ends. CDR3 region: CASRQPGLTNYGYTF. CDR3 in DNA: TGTGCCAGCAGACAGCCGGGACTGACTAACTATGGCTACACCTTC.

The chain employs TRBV28 and TRBJ2-7, with TRBD2 identical over 10 bases. Germline-derived CDR1 and CDR2 are MDHEN and SYDVKM. The ends lost 1 base at V and 3 bases at J; junction bases unmatched: 0. The CDR3 covers 14 residues. The CDR3 bases are TGTGCCAGCAGTTTATCTAGCGGGGGCTACGAGCAGTACTTC. Residues: CASSLSSGGYEQYF.

V and J are TRBV7-9 and TRBJ2-5, with 7 bases identical to TRBD1. With the DNA end fitting TRBJ2-7 better, the J assignment may be wrong. Germline V gene sequence: CDR1 SEHNR, CDR2 FQNEAQ (reference sequence). The CDR3 extends over 15 amino acids. The CDR3 coding sequence is TGTGCCAGCAGCTCCACAGACAGGGCAACCTACGAGCAGTACTTC. It codes for CASSSTDRATYEQYF.

The chain employs TRBV30 and TRBJ1-3, with D uncertain. This CDR3 region has 16 residues. The V and J ends lost 0 bases and 2 bases respectively, with 14 bases between them. Germline V gives CDR1 GTSNPN, CDR2 SVGIG (reference sequence). In nucleotides, the CDR3 is TGTGCCTGGAGTGTAGGACTTCTTAACGCTGGAAACACCATATATTTT. Amino acid sequence: CAWSVGLLNAGNTIYF.

V and J are TRBV30 and TRBJ1-6, with D unresolved. V lost 3 bases to trimming and J lost 5 bases, with 8 bases between them. The CDR3 is 13 amino acids. Germline CDR1 reads GTSNPN; CDR2 reads SVGIG (reference sequence). The CDR3 is CAWSQADNSPLHF. In nucleotides, the CDR3 is TGTGCCTGGAGCCAGGCTGATAATTCACCCCTCCACTTT.

This clone came up a few times. This chain uses TRBV11-2 with TRBJ2-7, with D tentatively TRBD1 or TRBD2 (5 bases each). V was pared by 5 bases and J by 4 bases, with 18 bases between. CDR3 length: 15 amino acids. Looked up from germline, CDR1 is SGHAT and CDR2 is FQNNGV. CDR3 DNA: TGTGCCAGCAGCGCCCCGGGACCTTCCCTTTACGAGCAGTACTTC. Translation: CASSAPGPSLYEQYF.

The rearrangement uses TRBV30 and TRBJ1-1; D not certain. The CDR3 is 11 amino acids. V shed 0 bases and J shed 8 bases, with 7 bases lying between them. The germline gives CDR1 GTSNPN, CDR2 SVGIG (reference sequence). The chain's CDR3 is CAWSVLEEAFF. DNA for the CDR3: TGTGCCTGGAGTGTATTGGAAGAAGCTTTCTTT.

The count of this clone is one. In DNA form, the CDR3 reads TGTGCCAGCACTTCGGGGGAGTGGGGGAGGCAAGAGACCCAGTACTTC. It encodes CASTSGEWGRQETQYF. The chain links TRBV27 to TRBJ2-5, with a tentative D call TRBD2 (6 bases). The CDR3 has 16 residues. The V gene lost 7 bases and the J gene lost 2 bases, with 20 bases spanning the gap. Germline CDR1 reads MNHEY; CDR2 reads SMNVEV (reference sequence).

This chain connects TRBV29-1 to TRBJ1-2; 9 bases map to TRBD1. Trimming removed 7 bases from V and 4 bases from J; junction bases left unmatched: 13. The CDR3 totals 15 residues. From germline, CDR1 is SQVTM and CDR2 ANQGSEA. This CDR3 reads CSAGGGDRDLYGYTF. In nucleotides, the CDR3 is TGCAGCGCCGGAGGAGGGGACAGGGACCTCTATGGCTACACCTTC.

The genes are TRBV30 and TRBJ1-6; D call uncertain. CDR3 size: 14 residues. Trimming left V 1 base short and J 7 bases short, with 11 bases between. CDR1 is GTSNPN and CDR2 is SVGIG in the germline V gene (reference sequence). The CDR3 sequence: CAWSGGQDNSPLHF. In DNA, the CDR3 is TGTGCCTGGAGTGGGGGTCAAGACAATTCACCCCTCCACTTT.

V gene TRBV4-2 combines with J gene TRBJ2-7; TRBD2 agrees at 10 bases. The germline CDR1 and CDR2 sequences are LGHNA and YNFKEQ. V dropped 1 base and J dropped 2; count of bases not matched to a gene: 2. The CDR3 loop spans 15 amino acids. For the CDR3, the DNA is TGTGCCAGCAGCCAAGGGACTAGCGGCACCTACGAGCAGTACTTC. It translates to CASSQGTSGTYEQYF.

With regard to this clone: The junction does not match germline at one end; this may be a read error. The chain links TRBV30 to TRBJ2-7; 11 bases fit TRBD1. This CDR3 comprises 13 residues. From germline, CDR1 is GTSNPN and CDR2 SVGIG (reference sequence). CDR3: CAWRDRTGGAWDF. In DNA form, the CDR3 reads TGTGCCTGGAGGGATAGGACAGGGGGCGCCTGGGACTTC.

This clone showed up just a few times. Likely a read error: the CDR3 ends without its conserved phenylalanine or tryptophan. The chain is built from TRBV7-3 and TRBJ2-7; D is unclear. Germline CDR1 is SGHTA and CDR2 is FQGTGA. The V and J ends lost 2 bases and 6 bases respectively, with 11 bases between them. This CDR3 is built from 13 residues. DNA for the CDR3: TGTGCCAGCAGCTTACCAGGATTGAGCGAGCAGTACCTC. Translation gives CASSLPGLSEQYL.

The V gene is TRBV27, the J gene TRBJ2-7, with a weak D call TRBD2 (5 bases). From germline, CDR1 is MNHEY and CDR2 SMNVEV (reference sequence). The germline V and J ends were trimmed by 4 bases and 1 base, with 8 bases remaining between them. The CDR3 runs 13 residues. CDR3 nucleotide sequence: TGTGCCAGCAGTTCCCGGGGTTCCTACGAGCAGTACTTC. Translation gives CASSSRGSYEQYF.

By share, this clone ranks as medium-sized. The chain carries TRBV19 and TRBJ1-1; 7 bases align to TRBD1. The CDR3 is made up of 12 amino acids. Unmatched junction bases numbered 4, after V lost 4 bases and J lost 8 bases. Germline V gives CDR1 LNHDA, CDR2 SQIVND (reference sequence). CDR3 DNA: TGTGCCAGTAGTACAGGGGGACGAGAAGCTTTCTTT. This gives the protein CASSTGGREAFF.

The genes are TRBV4-2 and TRBJ2-3, with D possibly being TRBD1 or TRBD2 (6 bases each). Germline V gene lookup returns CDR1 LGHNA and CDR2 YNFKEQ. The CDR3 is made up of 16 amino acids. V shed 0 bases and J shed 1 base, with 11 bases lying between them. CDR3 sequence: CASSQEMRGGTDTQYF. The CDR3 DNA is TGTGCCAGCAGCCAAGAAATGAGGGGGGGCACAGATACGCAGTATTTT.

This chain connects TRBV5-1 to TRBJ2-6; D ambiguous. Germline V lookup: CDR1 SGHRS, CDR2 YFSETQ. V gave up 3 bases and J gave up 1 base, with 8 bases separating them. CDR3 length: 15 amino acids. The CDR3 DNA is TGCGCCAGCAGCTCGTCAGAGTCTGGGGCCAACGTCCTGACTTTC. This encodes CASSSSESGANVLTF.

Here the CDR3 DNA reads TGTGCCAGCAGCTTAGAAGGGGATGAGCAGTACTTC. It yields the protein CASSLEGDEQYF. V and J are TRBV7-9 and TRBJ2-7, with TRBD1 as a possible D gene (5 bases). In germline, CDR1 is SEHNR, CDR2 FQNEAQ (reference sequence). This CDR3 spans 12 amino acids. Trimming shortened V by 1 base and J by 7 bases, and 8 bases separated the two germline ends.

The chain is built from TRBV9 and TRBJ1-2, with a possible D match to TRBD1 (6 bases). The CDR3 is 15 residues long. The germline V gene encodes CDR1 SGDLS and CDR2 YYNGEE. The V end was cut by 4 bases, the J end by 2 bases, with 15 bases between. CDR3 sequence: CASSRGQTTNYGYTF. The CDR3, as DNA: TGTGCCAGCAGCAGAGGACAGACTACAAACTATGGCTACACCTTC.

This chain connects TRBV7-6 to TRBJ2-1; the D gene is possibly TRBD2 (5 bases). The length of the CDR3 is 17 residues. The V end lost 1 base, the J end lost 0 bases, and 13 bases lay between the germline ends. Germline-derived CDR1 and CDR2 are SGHVS and FNYEAQ. The CDR3: CASSLGGPGSSYNEQFF. CDR3 nucleotide sequence: TGTGCCAGCAGCTTAGGCGGGCCGGGAAGCTCCTACAATGAGCAGTTCTTC. Variable domain in full (rest from reference TRBV7-6 and TRBJ2-1): GAGVSQSPRYKVTKRGQDVALRCDPISGHVSLYWYRQALGQGPEFLTYFNYEAQQDKSGLPNDRFSAERPEGSISTLTIQRTEQRDSAMYRCASSLGGPGSSYNEQFFGPGTRLTVL.